This T cell receptor (beta chain) was recorded in a study of persistence of HIV-infected CD4 T cells. Study-wide background: Isolated cells were CMV- and HIV-1 Gag-responding CD4+ T cells.

Cells were stimulated with overlapping HIV-1 Gag 15-mer peptides. Memory cells lacking CD40L and CD69 with high CD45RO were sorted. Suppressive ART was started during chronic HIV-1 infection in these adults. Donors had undetectable plasma HIV-1 RNA, under 50 copies/mL, for 4+ years. CD8-depleted PBMCs were stimulated approximately 20 hours with anti-CD28/CD49d costimulation, CD40-blocking antibody and enfuvirtide. Sequencing used immunoSEQ version 4 in survey mode. TCRdb's table, derived via immunoSEQ multiplex PCR, lists solely in-frame clones and lacks some. The sample shows about 36,000 clones, approximately 87% of them seen only once. V lost 3 bases and J 0 bases, leaving 14 bases between the germline ends. The CDR3 has 16 residues. The germline V gene encodes CDR1 KGHSH and CDR2 LQKENI. Regarding this clone: The antigen remains unidentified.

V is TRBV18 and J is TRBJ1-1; D is unresolved. The sequence derives from an adult with HIV. The donor label of this sample is uncertain. Material: cultured CD4+ T cells from PBMCs, obtained from a patient who received antiretroviral therapy. CDR3 residues: CASSPGVATMNTEAFF. The CDR3 nucleotides read TGTGCCAGCTCACCGGGAGTGGCCACCATGAACACTGAAGCTTTCTTT.